This record looks at one TCR beta chain sequence and its context. Deep was the level used in running the assay. TCRdb keeps only in-frame clones here, not all; method: immunoSEQ multiplex PCR. The sample holds approximately 330,000 clones; around 79% are singletons and the top ten take roughly a tenth. These data belong to a study of shared clonotypes between healthy human individuals. Study-wide context: Used for every donor were three CD4 naive, three CD4 memory, two CD8 naive and one CD8 memory plate.

Germline V CDR1 and CDR2: LNHDA, SQIVND (reference sequence). Trimming cost V 5 bases and J 3 bases, with 7 bases left between them. This CDR3 comprises 12 residues. Sequenced sample: memory CD4+ T cells sorted from blood. Subset meaning: CD45RA-negative fraction. This TCR came from a young man in good health. The chain joins TRBV19 to TRBJ2-5; D uncertain. The CDR3 loop is CASSQREETQYF. CDR3 nucleotide sequence: TGTGCCAGTAGTCAGAGAGAAGAGACCCAGTACTTC. Together with reference TRBV19 and TRBJ2-5, the CDR3 gives the full variable domain: DGGITQSPKYLFRKEGQNVTLSCEQNLNHDAMYWYRQDPGQGLRLIYYSQIVNDFQKGDIAEGYSVSREKKESFPLTVTSAQKNPTAFYLCASSQREETQYFGPGTRLLVL.